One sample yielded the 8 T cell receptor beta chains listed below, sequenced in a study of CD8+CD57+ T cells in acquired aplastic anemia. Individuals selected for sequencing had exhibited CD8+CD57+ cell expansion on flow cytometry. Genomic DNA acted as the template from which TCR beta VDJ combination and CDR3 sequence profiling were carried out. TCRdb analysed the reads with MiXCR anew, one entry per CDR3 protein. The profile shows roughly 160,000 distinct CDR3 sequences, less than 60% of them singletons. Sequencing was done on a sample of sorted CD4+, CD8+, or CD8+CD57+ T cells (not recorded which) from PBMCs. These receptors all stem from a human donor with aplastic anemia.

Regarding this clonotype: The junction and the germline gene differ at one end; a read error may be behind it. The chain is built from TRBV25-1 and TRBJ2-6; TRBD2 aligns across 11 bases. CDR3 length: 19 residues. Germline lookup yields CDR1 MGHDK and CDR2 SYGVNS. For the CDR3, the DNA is TGTGCCTGCAGTAGAACACTAGCGGGAGTTAGCCCTGGGGCCAACGTCCTGACTTTC. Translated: CACSRTLAGVSPGANVLTF. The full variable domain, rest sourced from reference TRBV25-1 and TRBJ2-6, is EADIYQTPRYLVIGTGKKITLECSQTMGHDKMYWYQQDPGMELHLIHYSYGVNSTEKGDLSSESTVSRIRTEHFPLTLESARPSHTSQYLCACSRTLAGVSPGANVLTFGAGSRLTVL.

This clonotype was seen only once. The CDR3 loop is CARWKDRGGYEQFF. The CDR3 DNA reads TGTGCCAGATGGAAGGACAGGGGAGGCTATGAGCAGTTCTTC. The chain uses TRBV2 and TRBJ2-1; 9 nucleotides line up with TRBD1. Germline loops: CDR1 SNHLY, CDR2 FYNNEI. This CDR3 comprises 14 residues. After removal of 9 bases from V and 8 bases from J, the junction contained 11 bases not matched to a gene. The variable domain in full, with the rest retrieved from reference TRBV2 and TRBJ2-1, is EPEVTQTPSHQVTQMGQEVILRCVPISNHLYFYWYRQILGQKVEFLVSFYNNEISEKSEIFDDQFSVERPDGSNFTLKIRSTKLEDSAMYFCARWKDRGGYEQFFGPGTRLTVL.

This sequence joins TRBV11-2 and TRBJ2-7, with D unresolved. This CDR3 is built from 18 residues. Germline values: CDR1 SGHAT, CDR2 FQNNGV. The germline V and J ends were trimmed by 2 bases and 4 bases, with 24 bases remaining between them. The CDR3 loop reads CASSLSLFPNPTSYEQYF. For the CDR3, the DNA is TGTGCCAGCAGCTTAAGTCTTTTTCCAAACCCAACTTCTTACGAGCAGTACTTC.

The CDR3 is CASSHRDSPLHF. Here the CDR3 DNA reads TGTGCCAGCAGTCACCGGGACTCACCCCTCCACTTT. V and J are TRBV2 and TRBJ1-6, with D possibly being TRBD1 (5 bases). V was cut by 5 bases and J by 10 bases, with 9 bases left in between. Germline V gene sequence: CDR1 SNHLY, CDR2 FYNNEI. CDR3 length equals 12 residues.

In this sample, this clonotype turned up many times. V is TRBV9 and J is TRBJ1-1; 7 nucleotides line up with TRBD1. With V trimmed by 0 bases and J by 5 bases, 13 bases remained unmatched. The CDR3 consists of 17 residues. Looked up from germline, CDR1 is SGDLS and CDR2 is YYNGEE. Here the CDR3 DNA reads TGTGCCAGCAGCGTAGCTGCCCCAGGGGGAGGGGAAACTGAAGCTTTCTTT. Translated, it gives CASSVAAPGGGETEAFF.

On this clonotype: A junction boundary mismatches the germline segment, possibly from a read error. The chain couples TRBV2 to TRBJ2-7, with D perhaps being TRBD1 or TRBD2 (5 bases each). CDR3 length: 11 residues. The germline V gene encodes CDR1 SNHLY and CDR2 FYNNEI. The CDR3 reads CASSVVGELYF. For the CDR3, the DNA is TGCGCCAGCAGTGTTGTGGGGGAGCTGTACTTC.

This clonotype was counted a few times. CDR3 in amino acids: CAISEGDDNSPLHF. DNA for the CDR3: TGTGCCATCAGTGAGGGGGATGATAATTCACCCCTCCACTTT. The chain links TRBV10-3 to TRBJ1-6; no clear D gene. The CDR3 contains 14 residues. V shed 2 bases and J shed 5 bases, with 7 bases lying between them. From germline, CDR1 is ENHRY and CDR2 SYGVKD.

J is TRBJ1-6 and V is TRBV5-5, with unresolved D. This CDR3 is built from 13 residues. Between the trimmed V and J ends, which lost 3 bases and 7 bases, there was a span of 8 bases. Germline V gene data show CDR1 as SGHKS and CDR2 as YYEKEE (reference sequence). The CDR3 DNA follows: TGTGCCAGCAGCTCAACGTCGAATTCACCCCTCCACTTT. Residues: CASSSTSNSPLHF.